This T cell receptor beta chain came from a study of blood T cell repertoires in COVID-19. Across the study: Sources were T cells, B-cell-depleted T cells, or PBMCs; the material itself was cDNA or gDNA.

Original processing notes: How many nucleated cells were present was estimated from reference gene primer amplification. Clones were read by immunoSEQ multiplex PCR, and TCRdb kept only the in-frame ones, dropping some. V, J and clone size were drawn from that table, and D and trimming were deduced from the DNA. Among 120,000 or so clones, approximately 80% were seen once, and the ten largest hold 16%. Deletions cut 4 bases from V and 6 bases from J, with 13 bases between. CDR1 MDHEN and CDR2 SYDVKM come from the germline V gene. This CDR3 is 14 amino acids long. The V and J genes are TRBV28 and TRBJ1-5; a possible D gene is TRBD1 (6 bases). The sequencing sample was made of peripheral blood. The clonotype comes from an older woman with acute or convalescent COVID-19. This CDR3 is CASSSGGAGQPQHF. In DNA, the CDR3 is TGTGCCAGCAGTTCCGGGGGGGCGGGTCAGCCCCAGCATTTT.